Following are 28 T cell receptor beta chains from one sample sequenced in a study of CD8 T cells in ankylosing spondylitis. Study results and limitations: One TCR beta motif, made up of about 8 highly homologous variants, appeared characteristic of ankylosing spondylitis blood.

In TCRdb, the 5' RACE reads were re-called with MiXCR into one record per CDR3 protein. The data contain about 220,000 distinct CDR3 sequences, about 7% of them seen just once; the ten biggest clones take up around 14%. These receptors are not linked to any known antigen. Specimen: blood, either unsorted or a sorted T cell fraction (not recorded which). The source of these receptors is a male donor with ankylosing spondylitis.

Concerning this clonotype itself: Given a much more abundant clone one base away, this may be a read error. The rearrangement links TRBV5-1 to TRBJ2-1; 7 positions match TRBD1. The germline V gene encodes CDR1 SGHRS and CDR2 YFSETQ. The CDR3 totals 13 residues. J gave up 7 bases and V 4 bases, and 5 bases lay outside the gene matches. The CDR3 DNA sequence: TGCGCCAGCAGCGTGAAGGGGGCGAATGAGCAGTTCTTC. It yields the protein CASSVKGANEQFF.

This clonotype was seen many times. This chain uses TRBV6-1 with TRBJ2-1; D might be TRBD2 (6 bases). Germline lookup yields CDR1 MNHNS and CDR2 SASEGT. This CDR3 region has 18 residues. V was trimmed by 6 bases and J by 8 bases, leaving 29 bases between them. CDR3 nucleotide sequence: TGTGCCAGCAGCAGTTCCGAAGTGAGACTAGGGGAGTTCGATGAGCAGTTCTTC. It encodes CASSSSEVRLGEFDEQFF.

A few counts support this clonotype. The genes are TRBV20-1 and TRBJ1-5; 8 bases map to TRBD1. V lost 7 bases and J lost 1; bases outside the gene matches: 6. The CDR3 spans 14 residues. From germline, CDR1 is DFQATT and CDR2 SNEGSKA (reference sequence). CDR3 loop: CSGQGLNSNQPQHF. The CDR3 DNA follows: TGCAGTGGACAGGGGCTTAACAGCAATCAGCCCCAGCATTTT.

This clonotype was detected ten times or more. Here the CDR3 reads CASSSGTLGNQPQHF. CDR3 DNA sequence: TGTGCCAGCAGCTCCGGGACTCTAGGCAATCAGCCCCAGCATTTT. V and J are TRBV5-8 and TRBJ1-5, with D possibly TRBD1 on 5 matching bases. CDR3 length: 15 amino acids. The ends were cut back, 3 bases at V and 2 bases at J, with 12 bases in the middle. Germline V gene lookup returns CDR1 SGHTS and CDR2 YDEGEE.

Ten or more counts support this clonotype. This chain uses TRBV5-5 with TRBJ1-1; D is unresolved. CDR3 length equals 13 residues. Germline CDR1 and CDR2: SGHKS and YYEKEE (reference sequence). Trimming shortened V by 1 base and J by 6 bases, and 10 bases separated the two germline ends. CDR3: CASSLWQSAEAFF. CDR3 in DNA: TGTGCCAGCAGCTTGTGGCAAAGCGCTGAAGCTTTCTTT.

This clonotype appeared a few times. This chain uses TRBV7-2 with TRBJ2-1; D might be TRBD1 or TRBD2, each matching 5 bases. The V end was cut by 5 bases, the J end by 13 bases, with 15 bases between. CDR1 is SGHTA and CDR2 is FQGNSA in the germline V gene. CDR3 length: 12 amino acids. CDR3 sequence: CASSPHSRGQFF. CDR3 sequence (DNA): TGTGCCAGCAGCCCTCACAGCCGGGGCCAGTTCTTC.

This clonotype was picked up many times. V and J are TRBV29-1 and TRBJ2-1; no definite D call. V was cut by 6 bases and J by 1 base, with 10 bases left in between. The CDR3 runs to 13 residues. Germline V lookup: CDR1 SQVTM, CDR2 ANQGSEA. CDR3 in DNA: TGCAGCGTGGATAGTGAATCCTACAATGAGCAGTTCTTC. The encoded protein is CSVDSESYNEQFF.

This clonotype was seen ten or more times. The chain employs TRBV28 and TRBJ2-1; the D call may be TRBD1 or TRBD2 (6 bases each). V was cut by 5 bases and J by 8 bases, with 34 bases left in between. The CDR3 spans 20 residues. Per the germline V gene, CDR1 is MDHEN and CDR2 is SYDVKM. The CDR3 is CASSPRRGDPKGSIFDEQFF. CDR3 coding DNA: TGTGCCAGCAGTCCGAGAAGGGGGGACCCAAAGGGGTCTATTTTCGATGAGCAGTTCTTC.

Ten or more counts support this clonotype. The chain joins TRBV13 to TRBJ2-1; tentative D call: TRBD2 (6 bases). The CDR3 sequence is 13 residues long. Germline CDR1 reads PRHDT; CDR2 reads FYEKMQ (reference sequence). Deletions cut 3 bases from V and 14 bases from J, with 17 bases between. For the CDR3, the DNA is TGTGCCAGCAGCTTGGGGAAGGGACTCCCGAAGTTCTTC. It codes for CASSLGKGLPKFF. Combining the CDR3 with reference TRBV13 and TRBJ2-1 gives the whole variable domain AAGVIQSPRHLIKEKRETATLKCYPIPRHDTVYWYQQGPGQDPQFLISFYEKMQSDKGSIPDRFSAQQFSDYHSELNMSSLELGDSALYFCASSLGKGLPKFFGPGTRLTVL.

This sequence joins TRBV4-3 and TRBJ1-1; tentatively, D is TRBD1 (5 bases). From germline, CDR1 is LGHNA and CDR2 YSLEER. The CDR3 is made up of 12 amino acids. V lost 8 bases and J 3 bases, leaving 10 bases between the germline ends. The CDR3 spells CASLRGDTEAFF. The CDR3, as DNA: TGCGCCAGCTTAAGGGGTGACACTGAAGCTTTCTTT.

This clonotype has at least ten counts. This chain connects TRBV6-1 to TRBJ2-1, with TRBD2 matching over 13 bases. The CDR3 covers 15 residues. In germline, CDR1 is MNHNS, CDR2 SASEGT. The junction had 4 bases not matched to a gene; V was cut back by 5 bases and J by 6 bases. CDR3 region: CASSLTSGRTNEQFF. The DNA of the CDR3 is TGTGCCAGCAGTCTGACTAGCGGGAGGACCAATGAGCAGTTCTTC.

With regard to this clonotype: Just one base apart from a much larger clone, this may be a read error. The rearrangement joins TRBV6-5 to TRBJ1-6; possible D gene TRBD1, 5 bases. Germline V lookup: CDR1 MNHEY, CDR2 SVGAGI. The CDR3 loop spans 14 amino acids. The CDR3 is CASSYSTDNSHLHF. DNA of the CDR3: TGTGCCAGCAGTTACTCGACAGATAATTCACACCTCCACTTT.

This clonotype was picked up many times. The chain combines TRBV7-8 with TRBJ2-1; D is unresolved. The CDR3 consists of 11 residues. Germline CDR1 and CDR2: SGHVS and FQNEAQ. V lost 0 bases and J lost 11, with 5 bases in between. CDR3 in DNA: TGTGCCAGCAGCTTAGCGGGTAAGCAGTTCTTC. It yields the protein CASSLAGKQFF.

This clonotype has at least ten counts. V gene TRBV20-1 combines with J gene TRBJ1-5; the D gene is possibly TRBD1 (6 bases). The CDR3 consists of 14 residues. Germline CDR1 DFQATT, CDR2 SNEGSKA (reference sequence). V gave up 1 base and J gave up 4 bases, with 11 bases separating them. The CDR3 spells CSARGGGENQPQHF. CDR3 coding DNA: TGCAGTGCTAGAGGAGGGGGAGAAAATCAGCCCCAGCATTTT.

V and J are TRBV12-3 or TRBV12-4 and TRBJ2-6; no reliable D call. This CDR3 has 16 amino acids. V dropped 6 bases and J dropped 0 bases, with 12 bases sitting between them. The CDR3 spells CASSLDLSSGANVLTF. The CDR3 bases are TGTGCCAGCAGCCTCGACCTAAGCTCTGGGGCCAACGTCCTGACTTTC.

This clonotype was observed many times. The chain employs TRBV6-2 or TRBV6-3 and TRBJ1-5; possibly TRBD1 for D (5 bases). The CDR3 runs 15 residues. CDR1 is MNHEY, CDR2 SVGEGT, per germline. The V end was cut by 8 bases, the J end by 2 bases, with 16 bases between. The CDR3 DNA is TGTGCCAGCCAAGAGGCGGGGGATGGCAATCAGCCCCAGCATTTT. It codes for CASQEAGDGNQPQHF.

This clonotype was found a few times. The rearrangement uses TRBV13 and TRBJ2-7, with a tentative D call TRBD1 (6 bases). The CDR3 loop spans 14 amino acids. The germline V gene encodes CDR1 PRHDT and CDR2 FYEKMQ (reference sequence). Trimming left V 1 base short and J 4 bases short, with 11 bases between. CDR3 DNA: TGTGCCAGCAGCTTAGACAGGGACGGGTACGAGCAGTACTTC. It encodes CASSLDRDGYEQYF.

The chain combines TRBV6-1 with TRBJ1-1; 10 nucleotides match TRBD1. With 6 bases clipped from V and 6 bases from J, the junction kept 7 bases outside the gene matches. CDR1 and CDR2 from the germline V gene are MNHNS and SASEGT. The CDR3 totals 14 residues. In nucleotides, the CDR3 is TGTGCCAGCAGATCCGGGACAGGGGAACCTGAAGCTTTCTTT. Its translation is CASRSGTGEPEAFF.

This clonotype was observed many times. This chain uses TRBV27 with TRBJ1-5, with D unclear. Germline V gives CDR1 MNHEY, CDR2 SMNVEV (reference sequence). V lost 0 bases, J lost 6 bases, and 12 bases lay in between. This CDR3 contains 15 residues. CDR3: CASSLSLAGAQPQHF. The CDR3 DNA sequence: TGTGCCAGCAGTTTATCGCTTGCGGGAGCTCAGCCCCAGCATTTT.

Ten or more counts support this clonotype. This sequence joins TRBV29-1 and TRBJ2-2; D is unresolved. The V end lost 4 bases, the J end lost 1 base, and 7 bases lay between the germline ends. The CDR3 runs to 13 residues. Germline-derived CDR1 and CDR2 are SQVTM and ANQGSEA. Written as DNA, the CDR3 is TGCAGCGTTGTACGACGGAACACCGGGGAGCTGTTTTTT. Residues: CSVVRRNTGELFF.

This clonotype was detected many times. The chain links TRBV6-1 to TRBJ1-2; perhaps TRBD1 as D (5 bases). Germline V gives CDR1 MNHNS, CDR2 SASEGT. CDR3 size: 14 residues. Between the trimmed V and J ends, which lost 0 bases and 5 bases, there was a span of 10 bases. Written as DNA, the CDR3 is TGTGCCAGCAGTGAAGCTAAGCCAGGGTATGGCTACACCTTC. This sequence encodes CASSEAKPGYGYTF.

This clonotype turned up a few times. This chain joins TRBV27 and TRBJ1-6; D call uncertain. Germline CDR1 MNHEY, CDR2 SMNVEV (reference sequence). Trimming took off 7 bases at V and 9 bases at J, with 13 bases between the two ends. The CDR3 runs 13 residues. The chain's CDR3 is CASTEGFRSPLHF. The CDR3 DNA reads TGTGCCAGCACGGAAGGGTTTCGTTCACCCCTCCACTTT.

This clonotype was seen more than once but under ten times. The chain links TRBV20-1 to TRBJ2-1; D uncertain. Trimming took off 3 bases at V and 0 bases at J, with 12 bases between the two ends. This CDR3 contains 15 residues. Per the germline V gene, CDR1 is DFQATT and CDR2 is SNEGSKA (reference sequence). The CDR3 spells CSASPGRSSYNEQFF. The CDR3, as DNA: TGCAGTGCTAGTCCCGGCCGGAGCTCCTACAATGAGCAGTTCTTC.

This clonotype was counted at least ten times. This sequence joins TRBV28 and TRBJ2-5, with D possibly matching TRBD1 (6 bases). Germline-derived CDR1 and CDR2 are MDHEN and SYDVKM. Trimming shortened V by 9 bases and J by 8 bases, and 25 bases separated the two germline ends. This CDR3 is 15 amino acids long. CDR3 amino acids: CASRNRDTLIFTQYF. The CDR3 DNA sequence: TGTGCCAGTCGGAACCGGGACACCCTAATATTTACCCAGTACTTC.

The rearrangement uses TRBV20-1 and TRBJ2-7; D ambiguous. This CDR3 has 13 amino acids. Trimming pared 1 base from V and 3 bases from J, leaving 10 bases between. Germline lookup yields CDR1 DFQATT and CDR2 SNEGSKA (reference sequence). The CDR3 DNA is TGCAGTGCTAGAGTTAAGAACAGCTACGAGCAGTACTTC. Amino acid sequence: CSARVKNSYEQYF.

This clonotype was seen repeatedly, ten times or more. The CDR3 protein is CASSYGSTYEQYF. CDR3 coding DNA: TGTGCCAGCAGTTACGGTAGCACCTACGAGCAGTACTTC. The chain couples TRBV27 to TRBJ2-7; D is undetermined. The CDR3 consists of 13 residues. Trimming shortened V by 4 bases and J by 2 bases, and 9 bases separated the two germline ends. CDR1 and CDR2 from the germline V gene are MNHEY and SMNVEV (reference sequence).

CDR3 sequence (DNA): TGTGCCAGCAGTTTTGGCAGGGCGGTCGAGCAGTACTTC. The encoded protein is CASSFGRAVEQYF. This sequence joins TRBV27 and TRBJ2-7; D possibly corresponds to TRBD1 (5 bases). The CDR3 has 13 residues. V gave up 3 bases and J gave up 6 bases, with 12 bases separating them. Germline loops: CDR1 MNHEY, CDR2 SMNVEV (reference sequence).

This clonotype was observed many times. The rearrangement joins TRBV10-3 to TRBJ2-7, with D possibly matching TRBD2 (5 bases). Germline values: CDR1 ENHRY, CDR2 SYGVKD. The CDR3 runs 14 residues. Trimming cost V 8 bases and J 0 bases, with 14 bases left between them. The CDR3 loop is CAIGGPVSSYEQYF. Written as DNA, the CDR3 is TGTGCCATCGGAGGCCCGGTTAGCTCCTACGAGCAGTACTTC.